One and the same sample provided the 10 T cell receptor beta chains below, sequenced in a study of OX40 agonist ivuxolimab in advanced cancers. Clones were read by immunoSEQ multiplex PCR, and TCRdb kept only the in-frame ones, dropping some. The sample carries roughly 53,000 clones, 85% to 90% recorded once. Material: CD4+ or CD8+ T cells sorted from blood, obtained in a trial of the OX40 agonist ivuxolimab. The receptor source for this set is an adult with an advanced solid tumor such as melanoma, head and neck, liver or kidney cancer.

The CDR3 DNA reads as TGCGCCAGCAGCTTGGATCTCACCGGGGAGCTGTTTTTT. Protein sequence: CASSLDLTGELFF. V is TRBV5-1 and J is TRBJ2-2; the D is unclear. The CDR3 length is 13 residues. Germline loops: CDR1 SGHRS, CDR2 YFSETQ. V gave up 0 bases and J gave up 4 bases, with 4 bases separating them. The entire variable domain, with the rest obtained from reference TRBV5-1 and TRBJ2-2, is as follows: KAGVTQTPRYLIKTRGQQVTLSCSPISGHRSVSWYQQTPGQGLQFLFEYFSETQRNKGNFPGRFSGRQFSNSRSEMNVSTLELGDSALYLCASSLDLTGELFFGEGSRLTVL.

The V gene is TRBV9, the J gene TRBJ2-3; 9 nucleotides match TRBD2. Per the germline V gene, CDR1 is SGDLS and CDR2 is YYNGEE. The length of the CDR3 is 15 residues. V shed 4 bases and J 5 bases; nucleotides not matched to a gene: 8. CDR3 coding DNA: TGTGCCAGCAGCCGGGGACTAGCTCGAGGAGATACGCAGTATTTT. Amino acid sequence: CASSRGLARGDTQYF.

The genes are TRBV10-3 and TRBJ2-1, with D perhaps matching TRBD1 or TRBD2 (5 bases each). Trimming shortened V by 2 bases and J by 6 bases, and 14 bases separated the two germline ends. From germline, CDR1 is ENHRY and CDR2 SYGVKD. This CDR3 spans 15 amino acids. The CDR3 here is CAISEPIGTRNEQFF. CDR3 sequence (DNA): TGTGCCATCAGTGAGCCGATTGGGACGCGCAATGAGCAGTTCTTC.

The chain couples TRBV7-9 to TRBJ1-4; D unclear. Trimming took off 3 bases at V and 4 bases at J, with 9 bases between the two ends. The CDR3 totals 14 residues. In germline, CDR1 is SEHNR, CDR2 FQNEAQ (reference sequence). The CDR3 nucleotides read TGTGCCAGCAGCTTCTTCTCTGGTAATGAAAAACTGTTTTTT. Translating gives CASSFFSGNEKLFF.

The chain joins TRBV7-9 to TRBJ2-3; a weak D match, TRBD2 (5 bases). Deletions cut 5 bases from V and 0 bases from J, with 18 bases between. CDR1 is SEHNR and CDR2 is FQNEAQ in the germline V gene (reference sequence). This CDR3 has 17 residues. The CDR3 sequence: CASSLFPGFSSTDTQYF. The CDR3 DNA sequence: TGTGCCAGCAGCCTCTTCCCGGGGTTCTCTAGCACAGATACGCAGTATTTT.

In regard to this clone: Relative to the germline gene, one junction end is altered; a read error may explain this. The rearrangement uses TRBV28 and TRBJ2-7, with D unclear. From germline, CDR1 is MDHEN and CDR2 SYDVKM. The CDR3 consists of 13 residues. The CDR3 coding sequence is TGCGCCAGCAGCCAAGTCCCCGGCTACGAGCAGTACTTC. It is translated as CASSQVPGYEQYF.

The genes are TRBV6-5 and TRBJ2-7; 8 bases line up with TRBD1. Trimming cost V 8 bases and J 2 bases; bases outside gene matches: 5. CDR1 and CDR2 from the germline V gene are MNHEY and SVGAGI. The CDR3 contains 13 residues. CDR3 residues: CASGTGKAYEQYF. The CDR3 DNA reads TGTGCCAGCGGGACAGGTAAAGCCTACGAGCAGTACTTC.

The chain has TRBV2 and TRBJ2-7, with 10 nucleotides matching TRBD1. Germline CDR1 is SNHLY and CDR2 is FYNNEI. V lost 6 bases to trimming and J lost 3 bases; unmatched junction nucleotides: 5. The CDR3 covers 14 residues. Here the CDR3 reads CASSRDRGSYEQYF. CDR3 in DNA: TGTGCCAGCAGCCGGGACAGGGGCAGCTACGAGCAGTACTTC.

The rearrangement uses TRBV5-8 and TRBJ1-2, with TRBD1 matching 11 bases. The CDR3 runs 13 residues. CDR1 and CDR2 from the germline V gene are SGHTS and YDEGEE. Unmatched junction bases numbered 5, after V lost 5 bases and J lost 8 bases. The CDR3 sequence is CASRVDRGPGYTF. CDR3 bases: TGTGCCAGCAGGGTGGACAGGGGGCCAGGCTACACCTTC. The complete variable domain, with remaining parts taken from reference TRBV5-8 and TRBJ1-2, reads EAGVTQSPTHLIKTRGQQATLRCSPISGHTSVYWYQQALGLGLQFLLWYDEGEERNRGNFPPRFSGRQFPNYSSELNVNALELEDSALYLCASRVDRGPGYTFGSGTRLTVV.

This chain links TRBV9 with TRBJ2-3; the match to TRBD1 covers 10 bases. This CDR3 has 15 residues. The germline CDR1 and CDR2 sequences are SGDLS and YYNGEE. J was trimmed by 4 bases and V by 4 bases; bases with no gene match: 6. CDR3 sequence: CASSSRDRGADTQYF. The CDR3 DNA follows: TGTGCCAGCAGCTCCCGGGACAGGGGTGCAGATACGCAGTATTTT.